This TCR beta chain stems from a study of blood T cell repertoires in COVID-19 (dated by TCRdb to the early 2020s). In terms of the full investigation: Collaborator samples came from the United States, Italy and Spain and covered acute and convalescent phases of COVID-19. HLA class I and class II types, where available, came from metadata supplied by the sample provider rather than from assay-based typing. The prospective study material was composed of cDNA or gDNA derived from T cells, B-cell-depleted T cells, or PBMCs. Subjects who had been exposed to COVID-19, were actively infected with it, or had recovered from it provided the deeply sampled blood TCRbeta repertoires that made up the dataset. The samples were drawn from two sources: the first 160 participants of the ongoing ImmuneRACE study, and over 950 subjects contributed by 6 global collaborators. A de-identified subject ID, COVID-19 status, age in years and sex were almost always included in the sample metadata. A freely available public database, intended as a resource for researchers studying the immune response to SARS-CoV-2, is where the repertoires were released.

Taken from cysteine to phenylalanine, the CDR3 has 14 residues. CDR3 DNA is the only sequence kept; it has 42 bases, read in frame from the first base. Trimming accounts for 2 bases at V and 3 bases at J, while the number of junction bases matched to no gene is 2. Taken from the germline V gene, the CDR1 and CDR2 loops are SGDLS and YYNGEE. Each collaborating institution followed its own protocols to collect whole blood in K2EDTA tubes. For TCRbeta analysis, collaborators shipped samples as frozen whole blood, isolated PBMCs, or DNA extracted from either of those sample types. Comments on this clone: Its cognate antigen has yet to be identified. No much larger clonotype is one base removed from it; base qualities were not supplied.

On the study overall, not on this receptor specifically: The amount of clinical and demographic metadata varied by source and participant and was provided uncurated.

The immunoSEQ Assay, a bias-controlled multiplex PCR, was used to amplify TCRbeta CDR3 regions from genomic DNA. For the original study's pipeline: The number of nucleated cells in each sample was estimated by amplification of reference gene primers within the assay. To quantify the absolute abundance of each unique TCRbeta CDR3 rearrangement, sequence reads were collapsed and filtered. For each sample, productive Simpson clonality was calculated by taking the square root of Simpson's diversity index across productive rearrangements. The clones in this table, taken by TCRdb from immuneACCESS, are in-frame only. Not every clone is retained; where verified, under half of the shortfall comes from an unresolved V gene, and the cause of the rest is unknown. The V and J calls and the clone size are those of that table, but D and trimming were determined from the DNA. Here the sample has 150,000 to 200,000 clones; under 95% occur a single time. About 2% of the sample goes to the ten largest clones.

The chain couples TRBV9 to TRBJ1-5, with 7 bases in between that match TRBD1. Sequencing input: peripheral blood. The TCR originated in a man younger than 35 with acute or convalescent COVID-19. The CDR3 is CASSVGQVNQPQHF. The sequenced DNA: TGTGCCAGCAGCGTTGGACAGGTCAATCAGCCCCAGCATTTT.